The sample holds a few counts of the clone carrying this T cell receptor beta chain. The table came from immunoSEQ multiplex PCR; TCRdb's copy has only in-frame clones and leaves some out. The table shows more than 550,000 clones, with more than 75% occurring only once. This entry comes from a study of shared T cell receptors in the human thymus. V shed 2 bases and J shed 3 bases, with 20 bases lying between them. This CDR3 has 17 amino acids. Germline-derived CDR1 and CDR2 are MDHEN and SYDVKM. In addition, the sample was reused for a study of human thymus T cells. This second study says: Healthy Finnish infants undergoing corrective surgery for congenital heart defects provided the donor material. Thymic and blood repertoires appeared to carry a bias in their V and J gene usage.

Sequences were obtained from thymocytes. The TCR sequence derives from a boy in the first two years of life with a congenital heart defect. The genes are TRBV28 and TRBJ2-7, with a weak D call TRBD2 (6 bases). This chain's CDR3 is CASSLGFERDGGYEQYF. CDR3 nucleotides: TGTGCCAGCAGTTTAGGCTTTGAACGGGACGGGGGCTACGAGCAGTACTTC.